The T cell receptor beta chain described here comes from a study of persistence of HIV-infected CD4 T cells. Sequencing used immunoSEQ version 4 in survey mode. Genomic DNA was diluted to roughly 10 ng/uL, up to roughly 1 ug per sample. Only in-frame clones appear in the TCRdb table, and some are missing; sequencing was by immunoSEQ multiplex PCR. This sample carries about 36,000 clones, over 75% of them seen once, and the ten largest clones take about 5%. This clone turned up a few times. Its antigen remains unknown. Overlapping HIV-1 Gag 15-mer peptides at 0.85 to 1 ug per peptide per mL were used. CD40L/CD69 double-negative CD45RO-high memory CD4+ T cells were collected. PBMCs were depleted of CD8+ T cells before stimulation. The CDR3 spans 18 residues. Trimming removed 0 bases from V and 4 bases from J; junction bases left unmatched: 13.

The V call is TRBV5-3, the J call TRBJ1-2; 9 nucleotides agree with TRBD1. TRBV5-3 is reported as an ORF; its role is uncertain. This TCR derives from an adult with HIV. The donor label of this sample is uncertain. This sample comprised cultured CD4+ T cells from PBMCs, obtained from a patient who received antiretroviral therapy. CDR3 sequence (DNA): TGTGCCAGAAGCTTGGCCTCTTGGGACAGGGATTCGGCCTATGGCTACACCTTC. Its translation: CARSLASWDRDSAYGYTF.